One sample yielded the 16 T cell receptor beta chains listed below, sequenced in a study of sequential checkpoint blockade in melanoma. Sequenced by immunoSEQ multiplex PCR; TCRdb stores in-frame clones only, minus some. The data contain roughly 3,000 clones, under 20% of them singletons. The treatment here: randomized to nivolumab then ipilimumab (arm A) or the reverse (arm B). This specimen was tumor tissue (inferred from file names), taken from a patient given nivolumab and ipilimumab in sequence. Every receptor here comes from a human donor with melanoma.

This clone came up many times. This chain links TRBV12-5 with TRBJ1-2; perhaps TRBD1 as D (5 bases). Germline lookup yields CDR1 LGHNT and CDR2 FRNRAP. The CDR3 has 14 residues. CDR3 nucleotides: TGTGCCAGCACCGTGACCGGGGCGAACTATGGCTACACCTTC. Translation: CASTVTGANYGYTF.

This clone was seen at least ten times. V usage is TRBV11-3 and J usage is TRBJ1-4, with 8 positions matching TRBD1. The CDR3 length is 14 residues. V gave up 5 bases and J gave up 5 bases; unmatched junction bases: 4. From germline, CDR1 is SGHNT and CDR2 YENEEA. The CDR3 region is CASSPGQENEKLFF. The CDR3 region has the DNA TGTGCCAGCAGCCCGGGACAGGAAAATGAAAAACTGTTTTTT.

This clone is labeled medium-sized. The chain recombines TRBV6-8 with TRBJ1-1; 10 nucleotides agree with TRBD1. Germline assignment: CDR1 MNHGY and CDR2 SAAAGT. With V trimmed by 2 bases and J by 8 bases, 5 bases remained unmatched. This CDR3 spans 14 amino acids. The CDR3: CASSYGTGEAEAFF. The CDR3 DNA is TGTGCCAGCAGTTACGGGACAGGGGAAGCGGAAGCTTTCTTT.

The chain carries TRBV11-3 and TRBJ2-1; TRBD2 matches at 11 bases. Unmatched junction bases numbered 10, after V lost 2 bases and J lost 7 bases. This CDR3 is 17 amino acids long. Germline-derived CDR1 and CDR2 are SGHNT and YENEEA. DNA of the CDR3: TGTGCCAGCAGCTTACGTGTCGGTAGCGGGGGGGATAATGAGCAGTTCTTC. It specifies CASSLRVGSGGDNEQFF.

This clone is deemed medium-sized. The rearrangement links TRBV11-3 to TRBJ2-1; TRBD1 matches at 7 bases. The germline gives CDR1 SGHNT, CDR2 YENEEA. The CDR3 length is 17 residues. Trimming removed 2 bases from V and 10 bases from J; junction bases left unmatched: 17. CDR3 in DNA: TGTGCCAGCAGCTTAACTTATCTGGGACAGAGGAAAGGGGAGCAGTTCTTC. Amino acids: CASSLTYLGQRKGEQFF. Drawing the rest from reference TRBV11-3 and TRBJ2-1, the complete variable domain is EAGVVQSPRYKIIEKKQPVAFWCNPISGHNTLYWYLQNLGQGPELLIRYENEEAVDDSQLPKDRFSAERLKGVDSTLKIQPAELGDSAVYLCASSLTYLGQRKGEQFFGPGTRLTVL.

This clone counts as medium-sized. As DNA, the CDR3 is TGTGCCAGCAGCGTAGCTCGGGAGAAGGGGGGATTGACCGGGGAGCTGTTTTTT. Translated, it gives CASSVAREKGGLTGELFF. The chain employs TRBV9 and TRBJ2-2; D may be TRBD1 or TRBD2 (6 bases each). The V end was cut by 0 bases, the J end by 5 bases, with 20 bases between. This CDR3 comprises 18 residues. CDR1 and CDR2 from the germline V gene are SGDLS and YYNGEE.

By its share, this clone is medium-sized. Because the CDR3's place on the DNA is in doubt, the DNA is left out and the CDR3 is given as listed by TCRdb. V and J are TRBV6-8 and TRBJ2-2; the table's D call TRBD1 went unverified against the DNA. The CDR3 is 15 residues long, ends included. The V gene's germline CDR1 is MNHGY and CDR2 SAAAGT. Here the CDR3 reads CASSTSTGGNGELFF.

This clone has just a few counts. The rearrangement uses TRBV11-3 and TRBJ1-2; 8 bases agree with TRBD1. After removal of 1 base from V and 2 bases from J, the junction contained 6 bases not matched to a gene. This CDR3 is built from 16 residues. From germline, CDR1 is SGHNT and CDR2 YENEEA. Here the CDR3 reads CASSLGTGLGNYGYTF. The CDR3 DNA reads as TGTGCCAGCAGCTTAGGGACAGGGCTCGGAAACTATGGCTACACCTTC.

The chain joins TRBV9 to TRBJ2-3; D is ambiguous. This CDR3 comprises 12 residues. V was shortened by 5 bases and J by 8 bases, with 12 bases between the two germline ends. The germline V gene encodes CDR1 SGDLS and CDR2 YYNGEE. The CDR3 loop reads CASSRSGGTQYF. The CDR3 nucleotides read TGTGCCAGCAGTCGGTCAGGCGGTACGCAGTATTTT.

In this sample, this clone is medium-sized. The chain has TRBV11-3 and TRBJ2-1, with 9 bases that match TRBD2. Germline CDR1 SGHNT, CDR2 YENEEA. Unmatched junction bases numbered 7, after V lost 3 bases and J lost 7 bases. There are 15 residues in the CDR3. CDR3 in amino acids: CASSFAGGSRNEQFF. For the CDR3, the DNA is TGTGCCAGCAGCTTCGCGGGGGGGAGTAGGAATGAGCAGTTCTTC.

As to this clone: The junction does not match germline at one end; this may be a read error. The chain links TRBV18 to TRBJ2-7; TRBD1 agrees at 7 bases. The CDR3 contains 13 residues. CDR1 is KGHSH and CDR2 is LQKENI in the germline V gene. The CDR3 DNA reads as TGTGCCAGCTCAAGTGCAGAGGGGACAGCCCTAATCTTC. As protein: CASSSAEGTALIF.

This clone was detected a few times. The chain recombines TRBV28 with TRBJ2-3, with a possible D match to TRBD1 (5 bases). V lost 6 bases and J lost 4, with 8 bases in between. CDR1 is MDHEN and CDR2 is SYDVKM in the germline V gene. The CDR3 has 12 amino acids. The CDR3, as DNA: TGTGCCAGCAGAGGGGCAGCAGATACGCAGTATTTT. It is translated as CASRGAADTQYF.

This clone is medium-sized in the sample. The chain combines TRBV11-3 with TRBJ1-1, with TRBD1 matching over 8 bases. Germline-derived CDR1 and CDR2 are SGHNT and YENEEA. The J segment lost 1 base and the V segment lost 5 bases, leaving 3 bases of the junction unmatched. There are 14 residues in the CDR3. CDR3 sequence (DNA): TGTGCCAGCAGCAGACAGGGGACGAACACTGAAGCTTTCTTT. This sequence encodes CASSRQGTNTEAFF.

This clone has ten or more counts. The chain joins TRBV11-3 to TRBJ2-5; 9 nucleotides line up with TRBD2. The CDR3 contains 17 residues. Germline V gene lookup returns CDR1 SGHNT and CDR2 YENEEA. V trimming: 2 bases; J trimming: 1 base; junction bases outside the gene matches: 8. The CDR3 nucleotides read TGTGCCAGCAGCTTACATTTAGCGGGGGCCTTCCAAGAGACCCAGTACTTC. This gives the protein CASSLHLAGAFQETQYF.

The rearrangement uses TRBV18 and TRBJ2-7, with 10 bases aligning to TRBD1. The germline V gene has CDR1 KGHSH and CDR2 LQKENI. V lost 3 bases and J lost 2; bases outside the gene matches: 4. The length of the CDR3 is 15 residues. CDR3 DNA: TGTGCCAGCTCACCCGGACAGGGGGTCGCCTACGAGCAGTACTTC. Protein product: CASSPGQGVAYEQYF.

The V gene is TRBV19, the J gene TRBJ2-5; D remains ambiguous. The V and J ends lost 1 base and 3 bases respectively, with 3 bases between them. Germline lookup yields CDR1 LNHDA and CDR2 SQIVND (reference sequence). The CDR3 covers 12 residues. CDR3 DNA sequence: TGTGCCAGTAGTATAGGGGAAGAGACCCAGTACTTC. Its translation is CASSIGEETQYF. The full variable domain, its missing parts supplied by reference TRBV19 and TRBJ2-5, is DGGITQSPKYLFRKEGQNVTLSCEQNLNHDAMYWYRQDPGQGLRLIYYSQIVNDFQKGDIAEGYSVSREKKESFPLTVTSAQKNPTAFYLCASSIGEETQYFGPGTRLLVL.